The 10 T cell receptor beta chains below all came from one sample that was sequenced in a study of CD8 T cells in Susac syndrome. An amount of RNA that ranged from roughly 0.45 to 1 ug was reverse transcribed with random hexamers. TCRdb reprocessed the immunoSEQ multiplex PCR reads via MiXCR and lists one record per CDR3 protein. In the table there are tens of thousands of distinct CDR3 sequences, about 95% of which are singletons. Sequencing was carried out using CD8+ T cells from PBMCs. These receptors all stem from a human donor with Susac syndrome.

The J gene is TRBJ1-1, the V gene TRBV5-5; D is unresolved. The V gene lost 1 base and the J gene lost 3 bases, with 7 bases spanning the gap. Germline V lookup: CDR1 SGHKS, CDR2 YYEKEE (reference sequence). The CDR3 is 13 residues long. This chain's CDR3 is CASSLIGDTEAFF. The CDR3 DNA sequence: TGTGCCAGCAGCTTGATCGGGGACACTGAAGCTTTCTTT.

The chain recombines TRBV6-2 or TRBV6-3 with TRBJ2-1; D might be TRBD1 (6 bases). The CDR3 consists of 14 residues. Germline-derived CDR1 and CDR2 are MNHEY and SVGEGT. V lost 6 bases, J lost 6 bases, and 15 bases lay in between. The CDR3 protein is CASRIAGGRNEQFF. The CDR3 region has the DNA TGTGCCAGCAGAATCGCTGGGGGCCGCAATGAGCAGTTCTTC.

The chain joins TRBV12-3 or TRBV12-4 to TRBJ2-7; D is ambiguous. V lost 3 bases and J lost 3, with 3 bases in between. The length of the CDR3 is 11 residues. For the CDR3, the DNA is TGTGCCAGCAGTTTTGGCTACGAGCAGTACTTC. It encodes CASSFGYEQYF.

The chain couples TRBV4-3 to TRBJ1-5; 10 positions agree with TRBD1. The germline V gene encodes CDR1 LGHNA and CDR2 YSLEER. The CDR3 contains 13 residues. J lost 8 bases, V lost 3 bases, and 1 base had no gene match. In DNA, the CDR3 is TGCGCCAGCAGCCAGGACAGGGGGAAGCCCCAGCATTTT. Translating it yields CASSQDRGKPQHF.

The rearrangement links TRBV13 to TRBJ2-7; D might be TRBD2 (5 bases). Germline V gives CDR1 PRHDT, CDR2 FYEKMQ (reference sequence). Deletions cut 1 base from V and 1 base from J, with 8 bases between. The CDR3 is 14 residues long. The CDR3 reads CASSLERDSYEQYF. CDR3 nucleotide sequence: TGTGCCAGCAGCTTAGAACGGGATTCCTACGAGCAGTACTTC.

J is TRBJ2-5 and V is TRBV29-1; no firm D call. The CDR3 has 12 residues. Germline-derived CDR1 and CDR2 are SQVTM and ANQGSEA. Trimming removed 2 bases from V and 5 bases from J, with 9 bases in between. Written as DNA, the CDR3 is TGCAGCGTTGAACACCTCGAGGAGACCCAGTACTTC. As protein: CSVEHLEETQYF. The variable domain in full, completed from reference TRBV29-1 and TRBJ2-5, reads SAVISQKPSRDICQRGTSLTIQCQVDSQVTMMFWYRQQPGQSLTLIATANQGSEATYESGFVIDKFPISRPNLTFSTLTVSNMSPEDSSIYLCSVEHLEETQYFGPGTRLLVL.

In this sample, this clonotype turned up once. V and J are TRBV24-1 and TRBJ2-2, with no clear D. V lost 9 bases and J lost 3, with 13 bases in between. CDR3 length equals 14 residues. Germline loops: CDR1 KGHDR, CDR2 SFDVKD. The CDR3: CATGPGHDTGELFF. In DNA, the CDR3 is TGTGCCACCGGTCCGGGTCATGACACCGGGGAGCTGTTTTTT.

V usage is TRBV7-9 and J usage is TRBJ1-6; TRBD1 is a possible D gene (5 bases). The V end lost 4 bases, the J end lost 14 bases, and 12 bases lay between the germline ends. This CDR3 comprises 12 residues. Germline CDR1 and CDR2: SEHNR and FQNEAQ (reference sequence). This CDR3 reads CASSSLDSSLHF. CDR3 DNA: TGTGCCAGCAGCTCACTTGACAGCTCCCTCCACTTT.

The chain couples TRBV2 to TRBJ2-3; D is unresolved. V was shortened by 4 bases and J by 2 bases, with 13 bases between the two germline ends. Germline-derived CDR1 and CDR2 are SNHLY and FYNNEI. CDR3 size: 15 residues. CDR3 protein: CASSAAPDPTDTQYF. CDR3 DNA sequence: TGTGCCAGCAGTGCCGCGCCCGACCCCACAGATACGCAGTATTTT.

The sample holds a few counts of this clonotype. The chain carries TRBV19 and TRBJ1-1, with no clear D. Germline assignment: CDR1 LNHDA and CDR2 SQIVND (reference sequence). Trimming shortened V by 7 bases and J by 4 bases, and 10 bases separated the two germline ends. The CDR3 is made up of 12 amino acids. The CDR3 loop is CASKWEGTEAFF. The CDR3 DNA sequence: TGTGCCAGTAAGTGGGAGGGCACTGAAGCTTTCTTT.